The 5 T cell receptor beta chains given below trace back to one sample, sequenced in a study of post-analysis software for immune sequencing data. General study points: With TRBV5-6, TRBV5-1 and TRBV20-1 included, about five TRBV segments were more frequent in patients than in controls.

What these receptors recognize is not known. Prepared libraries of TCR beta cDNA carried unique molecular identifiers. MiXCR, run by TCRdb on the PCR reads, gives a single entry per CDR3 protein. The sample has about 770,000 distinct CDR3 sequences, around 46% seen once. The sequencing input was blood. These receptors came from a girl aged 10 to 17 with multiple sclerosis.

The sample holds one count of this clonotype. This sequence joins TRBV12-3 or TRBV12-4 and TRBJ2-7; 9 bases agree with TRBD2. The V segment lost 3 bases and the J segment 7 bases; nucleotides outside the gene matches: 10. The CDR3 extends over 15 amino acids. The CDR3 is CASSFGGRAAVEQYF. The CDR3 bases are TGTGCCAGCAGTTTCGGCGGGAGGGCCGCGGTAGAGCAGTACTTC.

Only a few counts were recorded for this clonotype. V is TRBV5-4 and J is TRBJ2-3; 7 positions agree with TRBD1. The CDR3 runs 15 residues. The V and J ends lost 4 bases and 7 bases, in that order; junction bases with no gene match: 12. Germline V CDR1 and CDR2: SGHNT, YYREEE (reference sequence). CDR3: CASSLFRDRRNTQYF. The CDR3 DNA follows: TGTGCCAGCAGCCTGTTCCGGGACAGAAGAAATACGCAGTATTTT. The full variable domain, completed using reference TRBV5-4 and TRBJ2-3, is ETGVTQSPTHLIKTRGQQVTLRCSSQSGHNTVSWYQQALGQGPQFIFQYYREEENGRGNFPPRFSGLQFPNYSSELNVNALELDDSALYLCASSLFRDRRNTQYFGPGTRLTVL.

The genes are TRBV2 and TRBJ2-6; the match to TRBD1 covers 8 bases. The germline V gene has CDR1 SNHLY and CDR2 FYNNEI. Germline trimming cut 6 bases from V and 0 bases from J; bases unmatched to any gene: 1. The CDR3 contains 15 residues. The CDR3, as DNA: TGTGCCAGCAGGGGACAGGCCTCTGGGGCCAACGTCCTGACTTTC. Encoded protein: CASRGQASGANVLTF. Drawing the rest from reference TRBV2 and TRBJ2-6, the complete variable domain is EPEVTQTPSHQVTQMGQEVILRCVPISNHLYFYWYRQILGQKVEFLVSFYNNEISEKSEIFDDQFSVERPDGSNFTLKIRSTKLEDSAMYFCASRGQASGANVLTFGAGSRLTVL.

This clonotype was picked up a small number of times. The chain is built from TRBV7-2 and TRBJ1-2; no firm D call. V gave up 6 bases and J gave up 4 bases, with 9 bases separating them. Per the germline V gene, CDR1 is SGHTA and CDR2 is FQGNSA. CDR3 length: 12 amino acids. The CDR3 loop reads CASREGSYGYTF. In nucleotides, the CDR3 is TGTGCCAGCAGAGAAGGGAGCTATGGCTACACCTTC. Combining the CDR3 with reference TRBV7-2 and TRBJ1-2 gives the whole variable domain GAGVSQSPSNKVTEKGKDVELRCDPISGHTALYWYRQSLGQGLEFLIYFQGNSAPDKSGLPSDRFSAERTGGSVSTLTIQRTQQEDSAVYLCASREGSYGYTFGSGTRLTVV.

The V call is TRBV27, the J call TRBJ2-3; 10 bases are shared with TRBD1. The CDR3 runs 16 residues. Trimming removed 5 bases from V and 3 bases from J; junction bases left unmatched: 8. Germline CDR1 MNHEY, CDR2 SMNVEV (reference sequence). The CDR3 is CASSHRQGAITDTQYF. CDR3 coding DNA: TGTGCCAGCAGTCATCGACAGGGGGCGATTACAGATACGCAGTATTTT.